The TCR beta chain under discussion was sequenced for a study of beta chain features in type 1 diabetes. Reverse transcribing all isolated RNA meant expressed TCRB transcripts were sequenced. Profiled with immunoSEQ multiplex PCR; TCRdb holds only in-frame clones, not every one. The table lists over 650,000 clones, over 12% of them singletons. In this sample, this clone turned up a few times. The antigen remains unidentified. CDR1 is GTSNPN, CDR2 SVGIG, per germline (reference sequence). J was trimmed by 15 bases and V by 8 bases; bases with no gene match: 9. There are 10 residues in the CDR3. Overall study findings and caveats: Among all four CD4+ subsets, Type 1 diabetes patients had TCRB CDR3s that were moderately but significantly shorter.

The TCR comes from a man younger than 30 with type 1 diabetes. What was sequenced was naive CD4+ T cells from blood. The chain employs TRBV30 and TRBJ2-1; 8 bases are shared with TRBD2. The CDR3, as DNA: TGTGCCACCTCCGGGAGGGCACGGTTCTTC. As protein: CATSGRARFF.